This T cell receptor (beta chain) is drawn from a study of T cells in Graves' hyperthyroidism and ophthalmopathy. Regarding the study as a whole: Most expanded thyroid clonotypes above 0.001 also appeared in blood.

Exclusion of patients followed from uncontrolled infection, other autoimmune disease, pregnancy or lactation. The source of the PBMCs was less than 12 ml of fresh peripheral blood. This clonotype was counted ten times or more. As yet, its antigen is unknown. CDR3 length: 15 residues. The germline V gene has CDR1 MNHEY and CDR2 SMNVEV (reference sequence). The trim removed 4 bases at V and 5 bases at J, leaving 8 bases unmatched. Amplified TCR beta CDR3 regions derived from RNA transcripts. A set of HTBI primers served as the primers for a first-round RT-PCR of the TCR CDR3. From the multiplex PCR reads, TCRdb called clonotypes with MiXCR, one entry per CDR3 protein. The profile covers over 500,000 distinct CDR3 sequences, with 15% to 20% appearing a single time and 25% to 35% taken by the ten largest.

The chain combines TRBV27 with TRBJ2-1; 7 nucleotides align to TRBD2. The clonotype originates from a woman in her 30s with Graves' ophthalmopathy. The sample comprised blood. CDR3 sequence: CASSSGLGGNNEQFF. The CDR3 coding sequence is TGTGCCAGCAGTTCTGGACTGGGAGGGAACAATGAGCAGTTCTTC.